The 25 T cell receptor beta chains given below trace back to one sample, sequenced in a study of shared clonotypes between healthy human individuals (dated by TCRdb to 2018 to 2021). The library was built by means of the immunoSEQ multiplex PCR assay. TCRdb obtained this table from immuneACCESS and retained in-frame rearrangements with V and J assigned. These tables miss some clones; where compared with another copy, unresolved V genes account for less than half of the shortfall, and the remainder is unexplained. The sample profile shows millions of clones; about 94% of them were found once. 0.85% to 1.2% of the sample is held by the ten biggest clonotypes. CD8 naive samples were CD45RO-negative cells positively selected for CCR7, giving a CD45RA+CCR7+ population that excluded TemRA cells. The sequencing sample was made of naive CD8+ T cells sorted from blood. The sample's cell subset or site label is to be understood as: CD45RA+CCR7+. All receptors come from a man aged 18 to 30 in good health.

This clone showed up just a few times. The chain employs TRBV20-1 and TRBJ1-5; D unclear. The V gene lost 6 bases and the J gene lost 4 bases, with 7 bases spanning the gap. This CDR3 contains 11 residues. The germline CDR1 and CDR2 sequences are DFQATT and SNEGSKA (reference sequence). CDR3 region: CSAGINQPQHF. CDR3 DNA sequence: TGCAGTGCAGGCATTAATCAGCCCCAGCATTTT.

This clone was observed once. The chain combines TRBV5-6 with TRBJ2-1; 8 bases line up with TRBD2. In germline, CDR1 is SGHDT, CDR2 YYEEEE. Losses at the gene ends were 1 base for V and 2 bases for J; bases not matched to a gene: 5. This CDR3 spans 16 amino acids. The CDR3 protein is CASSLPSGGPYNEQFF. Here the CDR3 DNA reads TGTGCCAGCAGCTTGCCCAGCGGGGGTCCCTACAATGAGCAGTTCTTC. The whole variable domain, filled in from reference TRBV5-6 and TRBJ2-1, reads DAGVTQSPTHLIKTRGQQVTLRCSPKSGHDTVSWYQQALGQGPQFIFQYYEEEERQRGNFPDRFSGHQFPNYSSELNVNALLLGDSALYLCASSLPSGGPYNEQFFGPGTRLTVL.

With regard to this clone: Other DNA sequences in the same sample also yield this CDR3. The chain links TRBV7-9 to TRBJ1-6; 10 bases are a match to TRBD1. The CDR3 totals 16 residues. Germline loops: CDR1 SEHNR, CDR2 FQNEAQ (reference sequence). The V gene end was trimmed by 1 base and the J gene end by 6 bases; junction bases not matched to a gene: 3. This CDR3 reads CASSLGDRGPNSPLHF. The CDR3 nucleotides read TGTGCCAGCAGCTTAGGTGACAGGGGGCCTAATTCACCCCTCCACTTT.

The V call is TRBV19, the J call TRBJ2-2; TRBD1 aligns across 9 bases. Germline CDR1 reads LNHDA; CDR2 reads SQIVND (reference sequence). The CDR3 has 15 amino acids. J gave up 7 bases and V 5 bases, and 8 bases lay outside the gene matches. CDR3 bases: TGTGCCAGTAGTCTCCAGGGACAGGGTTTCGGGGAGCTGTTTTTT. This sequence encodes CASSLQGQGFGELFF.

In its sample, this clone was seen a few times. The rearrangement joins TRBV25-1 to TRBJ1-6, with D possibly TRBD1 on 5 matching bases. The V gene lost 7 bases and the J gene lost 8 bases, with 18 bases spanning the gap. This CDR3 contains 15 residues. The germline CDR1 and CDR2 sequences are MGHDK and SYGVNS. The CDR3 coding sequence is TGTGCCAGCACCCTGGGGGTCCTGGGGGATTCACCCCTCCACTTT. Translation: CASTLGVLGDSPLHF. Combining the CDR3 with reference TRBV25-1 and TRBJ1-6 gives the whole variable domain EADIYQTPRYLVIGTGKKITLECSQTMGHDKMYWYQQDPGMELHLIHYSYGVNSTEKGDLSSESTVSRIRTEHFPLTLESARPSHTSQYLCASTLGVLGDSPLHFGNGTRLTVT.

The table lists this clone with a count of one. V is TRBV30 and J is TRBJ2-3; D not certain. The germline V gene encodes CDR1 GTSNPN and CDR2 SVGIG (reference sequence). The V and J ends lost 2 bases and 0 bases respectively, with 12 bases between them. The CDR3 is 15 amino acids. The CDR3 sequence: CAWSLQTSSTDTQYF. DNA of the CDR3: TGTGCCTGGAGTTTGCAGACATCTAGCACAGATACGCAGTATTTT. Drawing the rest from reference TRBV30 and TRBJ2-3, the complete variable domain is SQTIHQWPATLVQPVGSPLSLECTVEGTSNPNLYWYRQAAGRGLQLLFYSVGIGQISSEVPQNLSASRPQDRQFILSSKKLLLSDSGFYLCAWSLQTSSTDTQYFGPGTRLTVL.

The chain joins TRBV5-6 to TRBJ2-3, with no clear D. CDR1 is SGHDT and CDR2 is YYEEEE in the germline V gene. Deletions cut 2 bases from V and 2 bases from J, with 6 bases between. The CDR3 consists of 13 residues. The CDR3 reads CASSFAITDTQYF. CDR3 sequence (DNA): TGTGCCAGCAGCTTCGCCATCACAGATACGCAGTATTTT.

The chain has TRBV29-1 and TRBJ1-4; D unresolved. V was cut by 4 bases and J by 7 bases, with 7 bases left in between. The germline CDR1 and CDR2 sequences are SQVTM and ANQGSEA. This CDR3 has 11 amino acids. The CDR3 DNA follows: TGCAGCGTTGCGGACCCTGAAAAACTGTTTTTT. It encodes CSVADPEKLFF.

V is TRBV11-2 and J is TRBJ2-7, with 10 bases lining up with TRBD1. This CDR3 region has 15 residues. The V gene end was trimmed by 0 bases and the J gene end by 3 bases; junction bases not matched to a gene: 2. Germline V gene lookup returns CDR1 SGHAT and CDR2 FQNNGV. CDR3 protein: CASSLDGDRGYEQYF. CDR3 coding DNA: TGTGCCAGCAGCTTAGATGGGGACAGGGGCTACGAGCAGTACTTC.

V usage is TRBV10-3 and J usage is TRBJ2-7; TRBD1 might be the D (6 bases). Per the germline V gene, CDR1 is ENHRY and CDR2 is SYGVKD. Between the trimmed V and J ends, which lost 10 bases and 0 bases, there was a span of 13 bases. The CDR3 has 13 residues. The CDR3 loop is CATNTGSSYEQYF. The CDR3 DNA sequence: TGTGCCACGAACACAGGGTCCTCCTACGAGCAGTACTTC.

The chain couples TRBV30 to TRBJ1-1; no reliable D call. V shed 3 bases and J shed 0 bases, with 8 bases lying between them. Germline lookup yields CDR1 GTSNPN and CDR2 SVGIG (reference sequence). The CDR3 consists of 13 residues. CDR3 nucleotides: TGTGCCTGGAGCTCCGACATGAACACTGAAGCTTTCTTT. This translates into CAWSSDMNTEAFF.

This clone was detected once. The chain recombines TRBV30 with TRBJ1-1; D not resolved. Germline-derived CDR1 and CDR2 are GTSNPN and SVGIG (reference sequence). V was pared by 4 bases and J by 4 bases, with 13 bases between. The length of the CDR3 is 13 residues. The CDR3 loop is CAWIPGYGTEAFF. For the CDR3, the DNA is TGTGCCTGGATACCTGGTTACGGCACTGAAGCTTTCTTT.

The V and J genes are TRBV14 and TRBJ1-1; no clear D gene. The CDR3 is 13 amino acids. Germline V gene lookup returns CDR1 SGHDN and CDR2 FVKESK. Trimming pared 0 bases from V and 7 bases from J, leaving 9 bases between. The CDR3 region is CASSQEVGFEAFF. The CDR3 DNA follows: TGTGCCAGCAGCCAAGAAGTGGGGTTTGAAGCTTTCTTT.

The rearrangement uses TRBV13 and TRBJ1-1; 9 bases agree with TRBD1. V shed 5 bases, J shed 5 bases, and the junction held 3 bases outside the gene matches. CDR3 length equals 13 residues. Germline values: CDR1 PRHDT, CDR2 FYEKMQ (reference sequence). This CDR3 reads CASSPGTGTEAFF. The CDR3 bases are TGTGCCAGCAGCCCCGGGACAGGGACTGAAGCTTTCTTT.

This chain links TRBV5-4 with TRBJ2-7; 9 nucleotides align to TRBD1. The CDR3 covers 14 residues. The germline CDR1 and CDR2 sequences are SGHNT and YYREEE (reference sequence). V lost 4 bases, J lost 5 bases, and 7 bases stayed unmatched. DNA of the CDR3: TGTGCCAGCAGCCCCGGGACAGGGATAAACGAGCAGTACTTC. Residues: CASSPGTGINEQYF.

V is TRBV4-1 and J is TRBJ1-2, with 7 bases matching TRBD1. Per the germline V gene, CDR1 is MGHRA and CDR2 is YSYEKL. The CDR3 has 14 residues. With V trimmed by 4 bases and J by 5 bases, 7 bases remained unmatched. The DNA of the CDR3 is TGCGCCAGCAGCCCGTCCGGGACAGATTATGGCTACACCTTC. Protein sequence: CASSPSGTDYGYTF.

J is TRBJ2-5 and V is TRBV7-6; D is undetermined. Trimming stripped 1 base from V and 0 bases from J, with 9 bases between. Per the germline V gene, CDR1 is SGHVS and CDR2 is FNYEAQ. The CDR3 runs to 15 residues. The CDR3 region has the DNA TGTGCCAGCAGCTTAGTGTTGGAGTACCAAGAGACCCAGTACTTC. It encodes CASSLVLEYQETQYF.

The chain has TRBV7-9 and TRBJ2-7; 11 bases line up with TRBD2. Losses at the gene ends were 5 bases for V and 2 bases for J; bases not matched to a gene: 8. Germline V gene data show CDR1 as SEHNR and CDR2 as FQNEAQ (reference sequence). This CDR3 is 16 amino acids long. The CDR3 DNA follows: TGTGCCAGCAGCCCCAATAGCGGGAGGGCCCCCTACGAGCAGTACTTC. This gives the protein CASSPNSGRAPYEQYF. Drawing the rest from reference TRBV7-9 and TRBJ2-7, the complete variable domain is DTGVSQNPRHKITKRGQNVTFRCDPISEHNRLYWYRQTLGQGPEFLTYFQNEAQLEKSRLLSDRFSAERPKGSFSTLEIQRTEQGDSAMYLCASSPNSGRAPYEQYFGPGTRLTVT.

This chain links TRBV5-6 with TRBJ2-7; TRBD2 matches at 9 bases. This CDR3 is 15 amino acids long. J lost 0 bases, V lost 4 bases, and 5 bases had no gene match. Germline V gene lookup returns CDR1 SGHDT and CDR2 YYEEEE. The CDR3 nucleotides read TGTGCCAGCAGCCGAAGACTAGCGGCCTCCTACGAGCAGTACTTC. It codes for CASSRRLAASYEQYF.

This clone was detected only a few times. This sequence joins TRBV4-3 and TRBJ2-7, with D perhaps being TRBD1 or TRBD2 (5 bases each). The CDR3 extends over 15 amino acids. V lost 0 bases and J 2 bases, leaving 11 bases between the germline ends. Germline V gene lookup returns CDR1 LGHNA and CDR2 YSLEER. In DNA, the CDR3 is TGCGCCAGCAGCCAAGATCGGGGCAGGGCCTACGAGCAGTACTTC. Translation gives CASSQDRGRAYEQYF.

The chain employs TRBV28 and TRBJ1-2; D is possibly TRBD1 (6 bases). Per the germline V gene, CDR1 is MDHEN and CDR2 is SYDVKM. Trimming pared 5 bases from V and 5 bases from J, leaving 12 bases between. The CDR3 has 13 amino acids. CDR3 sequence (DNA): TGTGCCAGCAGTCCGTACAGGGATTATGGCTACACCTTC. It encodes CASSPYRDYGYTF.

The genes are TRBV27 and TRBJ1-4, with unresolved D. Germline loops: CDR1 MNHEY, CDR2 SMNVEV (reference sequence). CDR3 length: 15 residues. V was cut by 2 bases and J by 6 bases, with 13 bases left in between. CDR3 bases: TGTGCCAGCAGTTTAATCCCGCCAGATGATGAAAAACTGTTTTTT. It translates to CASSLIPPDDEKLFF. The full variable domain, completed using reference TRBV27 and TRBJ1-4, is EAQVTQNPRYLITVTGKKLTVTCSQNMNHEYMSWYRQDPGLGLRQIYYSMNVEVTDKGDVPEGYKVSRKEKRNFPLILESPSPNQTSLYFCASSLIPPDDEKLFFGSGTQLSVL.

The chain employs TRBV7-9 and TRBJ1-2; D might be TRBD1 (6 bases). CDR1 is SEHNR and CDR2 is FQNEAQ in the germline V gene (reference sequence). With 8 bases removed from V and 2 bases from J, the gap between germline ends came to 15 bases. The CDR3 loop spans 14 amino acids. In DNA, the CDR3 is TGTGCCAGCGAGTTCTCGGGGGCGAACTATGGCTACACCTTC. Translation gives CASEFSGANYGYTF.

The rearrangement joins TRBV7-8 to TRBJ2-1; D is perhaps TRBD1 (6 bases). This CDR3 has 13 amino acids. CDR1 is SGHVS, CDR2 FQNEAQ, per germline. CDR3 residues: CAGGGLANNEQFF. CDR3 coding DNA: TGTGCAGGGGGTGGTTTAGCGAACAATGAGCAGTTCTTC.

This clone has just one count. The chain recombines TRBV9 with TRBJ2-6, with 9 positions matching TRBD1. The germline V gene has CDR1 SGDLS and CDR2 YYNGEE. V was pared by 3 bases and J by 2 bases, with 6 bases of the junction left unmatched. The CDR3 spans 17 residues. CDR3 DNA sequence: TGTGCCAGCAGCGGCGCCGGGACAGGGACTGGGGCCAACGTCCTGACTTTC. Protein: CASSGAGTGTGANVLTF.